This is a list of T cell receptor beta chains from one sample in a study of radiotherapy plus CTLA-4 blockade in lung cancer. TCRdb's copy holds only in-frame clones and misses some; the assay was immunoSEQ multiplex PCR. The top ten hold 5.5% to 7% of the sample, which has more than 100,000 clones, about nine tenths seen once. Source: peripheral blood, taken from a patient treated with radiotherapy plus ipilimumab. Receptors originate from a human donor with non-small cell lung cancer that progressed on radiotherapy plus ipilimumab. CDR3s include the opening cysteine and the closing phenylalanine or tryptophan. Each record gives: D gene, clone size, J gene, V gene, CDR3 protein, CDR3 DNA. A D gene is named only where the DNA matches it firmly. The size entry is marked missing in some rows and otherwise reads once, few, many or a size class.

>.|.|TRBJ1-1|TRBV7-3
CASSLMVNTEAFF
TGTGCCAGCAGCTTAATGGTGAACACTGAAGCTTTCTTT
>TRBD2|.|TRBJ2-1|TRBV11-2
CASSLGLATYNEQFF
TGTGCCAGCAGCCTGGGACTAGCGACCTACAATGAGCAGTTCTTC
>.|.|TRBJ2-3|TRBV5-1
CASWSRIGTDTQYF
TGCGCCAGCTGGAGCAGAATTGGAACAGATACGCAGTATTTT
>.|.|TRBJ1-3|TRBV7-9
CASSLTSFSGNTIYF
TGTGCCAGCAGCCTCACAAGTTTCTCTGGAAACACCATATATTTT
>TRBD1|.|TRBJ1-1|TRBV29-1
CSVGPGTGGTEAFF
TGCAGCGTCGGTCCCGGGACAGGGGGGACTGAAGCTTTCTTT
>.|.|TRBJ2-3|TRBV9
CASSLGGAPTDTQYF
TGTGCCAGCTCCCTAGGAGGGGCGCCCACAGATACGCAGTATTTT
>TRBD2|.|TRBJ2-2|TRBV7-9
CASSFGGEGRANTGELFF
TGTGCCAGCAGCTTCGGCGGGGAGGGTAGGGCGAACACCGGGGAGCTGTTTTTT
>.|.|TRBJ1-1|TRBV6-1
CASSQKAGTEAFF
TGTGCCAGCAGTCAGAAGGCGGGGACTGAAGCTTTCTTT
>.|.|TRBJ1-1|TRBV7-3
CASSLSRQSNTEAFF
TGTGCCAGCAGCTTATCTCGGCAGTCAAACACTGAAGCTTTCTTT
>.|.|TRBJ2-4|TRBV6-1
CASSGDNLIAKNIQYF
TGTGCCAGCAGTGGGGACAACCTTATAGCCAAAAACATTCAGTACTTC
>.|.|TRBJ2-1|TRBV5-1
CASSSPGADEQFF
TGCGCCAGCAGCTCCCCGGGGGCCGATGAGCAGTTCTTC
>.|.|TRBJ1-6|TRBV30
CAWSPGPDFRVLF
TGTGCCTGGAGTCCGGGCCCCGATTTCCGGGTTCTTTTT
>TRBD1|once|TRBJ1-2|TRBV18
CASSPLPTGGYGYTF
TGTGCCAGCTCACCACTACCGACAGGGGGCTATGGCTACACCTTC
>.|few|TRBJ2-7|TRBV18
CASSPPSKSYEQYF
TGTGCCAGCTCACCACCGAGTAAGAGCTACGAGCAGTACTTC
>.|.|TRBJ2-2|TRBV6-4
CASSADSGSGELFF
TGTGCCAGCAGCGCCGACTCAGGGTCCGGGGAGCTGTTTTTT
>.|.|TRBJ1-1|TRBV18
CASSLSIDTEAFF
TGTGCCAGCTCACTTTCCATTGACACTGAAGCTTTCTTT
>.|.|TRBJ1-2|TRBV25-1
CASRDVRGGGYTF
TGTGCCAGCAGGGATGTGAGGGGTGGAGGCTACACCTTC
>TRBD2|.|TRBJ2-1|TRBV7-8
CASSLAHAGGPSYNEQFF
TGTGCCAGCAGCTTAGCTCACGCGGGGGGGCCCTCCTACAATGAGCAGTTCTTC
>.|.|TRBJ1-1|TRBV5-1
CASSLGGGTEAFF
TGCGCCAGCAGCTTGGGCGGGGGCACTGAAGCTTTCTTT
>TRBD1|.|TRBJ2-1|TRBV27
CASSFIRTGLAPNEQFF
TGTGCCAGCAGTTTCATCCGGACAGGGTTGGCCCCGAATGAGCAGTTCTTC
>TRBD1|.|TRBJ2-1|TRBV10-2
CASSETGTGDRFF
TGCGCCAGCAGTGAGACCGGGACAGGGGACCGGTTCTTC
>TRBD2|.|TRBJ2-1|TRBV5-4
CASSPPMGGRSYNEQFF
TGTGCCAGCAGCCCACCGATGGGCGGGAGGTCCTACAATGAGCAGTTCTTC
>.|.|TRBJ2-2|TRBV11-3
CASSFPYTGELFF
TGTGCCAGCAGCTTCCCTTATACCGGGGAGCTGTTTTTT
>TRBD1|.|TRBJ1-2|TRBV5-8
CASRGTGDNYGYTF
TGTGCCAGCAGGGGGACAGGTGATAACTATGGCTACACCTTC
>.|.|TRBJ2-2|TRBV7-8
CASSLSLTGVRGGPNTGELFF
TGTGCCAGCAGCTTATCACTTACTGGCGTTCGAGGGGGGCCGAACACCGGGGAGCTGTTTTTT
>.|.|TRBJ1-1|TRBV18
CASSPQMNTEAFF
TGTGCCAGCTCACCTCAAATGAACACTGAAGCTTTCTTT
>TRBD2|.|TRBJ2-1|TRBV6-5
CASSYSTGRGEQFF
TGTGCCAGCAGTTACTCGACCGGGAGGGGCGAGCAGTTCTTC
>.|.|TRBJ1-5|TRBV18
CASSGGGNQPQHF
TGTGCCAGCTCAGGCGGAGGCAATCAGCCCCAGCATTTT
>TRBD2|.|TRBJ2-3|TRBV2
CASKQLADKRDTQYF
TGTGCCAGCAAACAACTAGCGGACAAACGGGATACGCAGTATTTT
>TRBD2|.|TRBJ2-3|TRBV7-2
CASSLLTGGSTDTQYF
TGTGCCAGCAGCTTATTGACGGGAGGCAGCACAGATACGCAGTATTTT
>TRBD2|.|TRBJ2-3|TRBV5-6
CASSFVTSGTDTQYF
TGTGCCAGCAGCTTCGTGACTAGCGGCACAGATACGCAGTATTTT
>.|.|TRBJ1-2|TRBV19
CASSIARVYGYTF
TGTGCCAGTAGTATAGCCAGGGTTTATGGCTACACCTTC
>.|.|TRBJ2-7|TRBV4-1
CASSLLWRQSSYEQYF
TGCGCCAGCAGCCTCCTCTGGAGACAAAGCTCCTACGAGCAGTACTTC
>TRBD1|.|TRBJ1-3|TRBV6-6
CASWGTVSSGNTIYF
TGTGCCAGCTGGGGGACAGTTAGCTCTGGAAACACCATATATTTT
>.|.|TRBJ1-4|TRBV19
CASSTTPSLTVPMVKLFF
TGTGCCAGTAGTACGACGCCCAGCCTGACAGTACCTATGGTAAAACTGTTTTTT
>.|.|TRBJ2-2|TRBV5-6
CASSLGGTGELFF
TGTGCCAGCAGCTTGGGGGGAACCGGGGAGCTGTTTTTT
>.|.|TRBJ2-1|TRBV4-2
CASSQDPRGEQFF
TGTGCCAGCAGCCAAGATCCAAGGGGTGAGCAGTTCTTC
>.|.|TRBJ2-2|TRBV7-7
CASSQYSNTGELFF
TGTGCTAGCAGCCAATACTCGAACACCGGGGAGCTGTTTTTT
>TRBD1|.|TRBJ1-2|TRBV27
CASREQGEVYGYTF
TGTGCCAGCAGAGAACAGGGGGAAGTCTATGGCTACACCTTC
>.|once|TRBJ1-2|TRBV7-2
CASSLGGAGANYGYTF
TGTGCCAGCAGCCTGGGGGGGGCTGGAGCTAACTATGGCTACACCTTC
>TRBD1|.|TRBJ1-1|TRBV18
CASSLTGEGMNTEAFF
TGTGCCAGCTCACTCACAGGGGAAGGGATGAACACTGAAGCTTTCTTT
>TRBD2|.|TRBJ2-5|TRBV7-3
CASRATGTTVETQYF
TGTGCCAGCAGGGCGACGGGGACTACCGTTGAGACCCAGTACTTC
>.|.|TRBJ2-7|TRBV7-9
CASSLVVGYEQYF
TGTGCCAGCAGCTTAGTAGTAGGGTACGAGCAGTACTTC
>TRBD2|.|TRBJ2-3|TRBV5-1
CASSSGYQLAGGLEKDTQYF
TGCGCCAGCAGTTCAGGCTACCAACTAGCGGGAGGGCTGGAGAAAGATACGCAGTATTTT
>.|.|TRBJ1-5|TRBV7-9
CAGSIGDQPQHF
TGTGCCGGTTCGATCGGGGATCAGCCCCAGCATTTT
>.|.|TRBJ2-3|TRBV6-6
CASSLQNPSTDTQYF
TGTGCCAGCAGTCTACAGAACCCGAGCACAGATACGCAGTATTTT
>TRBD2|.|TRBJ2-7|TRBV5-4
CASSSPAGDYEQYF
TGTGCCAGCAGCTCCCCCGCGGGAGACTACGAGCAGTACTTC
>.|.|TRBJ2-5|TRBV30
CAWSVGGQGGETQYF
TGTGCCTGGAGTGTAGGGGGCCAGGGGGGAGAGACCCAGTACTTC
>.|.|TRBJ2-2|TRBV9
CASKGPNTGELFF
TGTGCCAGCAAGGGACCGAACACCGGGGAGCTGTTTTTT
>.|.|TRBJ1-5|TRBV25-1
CASSGIGENQPQHF
TGTGCCAGCAGCGGGATAGGGGAGAATCAGCCCCAGCATTTT
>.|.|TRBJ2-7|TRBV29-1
CSVESSKSVSSYEQYF
TGCAGCGTTGAGAGCTCCAAATCGGTGAGCTCCTACGAGCAGTACTTC
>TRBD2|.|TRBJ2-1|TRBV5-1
CASSFLAGPPNEQFF
TGCGCCAGCAGCTTCCTAGCGGGACCTCCCAATGAGCAGTTCTTC
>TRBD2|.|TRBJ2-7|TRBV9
CASSVGLAGEDEQYF
TGTGCCAGCAGCGTAGGACTAGCGGGAGAGGACGAGCAGTACTTC
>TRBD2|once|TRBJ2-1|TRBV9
CASSGTSGRAFLGEQFF
TGTGCCAGCAGCGGGACTAGCGGGAGGGCCTTTTTGGGGGAGCAGTTCTTC
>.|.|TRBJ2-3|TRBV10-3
CATLGQRTDTQYF
TGTGCCACCCTCGGACAGCGCACAGATACGCAGTATTTT
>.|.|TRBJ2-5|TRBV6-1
CASSEGPLQETQYF
TGTGCCAGCAGTGAAGGGCCGCTCCAAGAGACCCAGTACTTC
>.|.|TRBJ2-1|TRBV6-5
CASSPVARNEQFF
TGTGCCAGCAGTCCCGTTGCCCGCAATGAGCAGTTCTTC